This T cell receptor (beta chain) was captured in a study of blood T cell repertoires in COVID-19. About the research overall: The United States, Italy and Spain were the sources of the acute and convalescent COVID-19 samples. PBMCs, B-cell-depleted T cells, or T cells provided the cDNA or gDNA that made up the material.

Participant-reported clinical history was the basis for cohort assignment. Resolution of symptoms, clearance, or two negative PCRs was present in recovered Cohort 3 donors. Repertoires were generated with immunoSEQ multiplex PCR, while TCRdb's copy carries only in-frame clones and drops some. The data contain roughly 200,000 clones, 85% of them singletons. Sequenced input: PBMCs or T cells enriched from blood (not recorded which). The origin of this receptor is a man aged 35 to 55 who had recovered from COVID-19.

In nucleotides, the CDR3 is TGCAGCGGGGCGACAGGGATCAATGGCTACACCTTC. This gives the protein CSGATGINGYTF. The chain uses TRBV29-1 and TRBJ1-2, with 7 nucleotides matching TRBD1. Germline V gene data show CDR1 as SQVTM and CDR2 as ANQGSEA. J was trimmed by 6 bases and V by 7 bases; bases with no gene match: 8. This CDR3 has 12 amino acids.